This T cell receptor beta chain was identified during a study of blood T cell repertoires in COVID-19 (dated by TCRdb to about 2020). General notes on the study: The collaborator samples originated in the United States, Italy and Spain and spanned the acute and convalescent phases of COVID-19. Nearly every sample came with metadata listing a de-identified subject ID, COVID-19 status, age in years and sex. The dataset comprised deeply sampled blood TCRbeta repertoires from subjects exposed to, actively infected with, or recovered from COVID-19. The repertoires were released in a freely available public database intended as a resource for research on the immune response to SARS-CoV-2. The prospective study material was composed of cDNA or gDNA derived from T cells, B-cell-depleted T cells, or PBMCs. Where HLA class I and class II types were available, the types were taken from metadata supplied by the sample provider, not from assay-based typing. Samples were obtained from the ongoing ImmuneRACE study (first 160 participants) and from about 1,300 subjects provided by 6 global collaborators. The research as a whole found: How much clinical and demographic metadata was included differed by source and by participant, and the metadata was provided uncurated.

Note on this clone: It lacks a known antigen. No base quality information exists; no much larger clone differs at one position.

Each collaborating institution followed its own protocols to collect whole blood in K2EDTA tubes. For TCRbeta analysis, collaborators shipped samples as frozen whole blood, isolated PBMCs, or DNA extracted from either of those sample types. The CDR3 numbers 14 residues from cysteine through phenylalanine. The CDR3 DNA has 42 bases and is translated from base 1. The germline V gene (reference sequence) specifies SGHNT as CDR1 and YYREEE as CDR2. V is clipped by 0 bases and J by 5 bases, and the sequence between their germline boundaries is 11 bases long. The immunoSEQ Assay, a bias-controlled multiplex PCR, was used to amplify TCRbeta CDR3 regions from genomic DNA. Per the authors' processing: Within the assay, amplification of reference gene primers was used to estimate how many nucleated cells each sample contained. To quantify the absolute abundance of each unique TCRbeta CDR3 rearrangement, sequence reads were collapsed and filtered. For each sample, productive Simpson clonality was calculated as the square root of Simpson's diversity index over productive rearrangements. TCRdb holds this immuneACCESS table with in-frame rearrangements only. Some clones are missing; in checked studies, unresolved V genes explain under half, and the rest has no known cause. V and J calls and clone size follow that table, whereas D and trimming were derived from the DNA. This sample lists about 220,000 clones; approximately 79% were detected once. In total, the top ten clones hold around 4.7% of the sample.

The sequence is built from TRBV5-4 and TRBJ2-5; the D segment could be TRBD1, given 5 matching bases. What was sequenced was peripheral blood. The sequence came from a human donor in a cohort sampled during active COVID-19. The DNA reads as follows: TGTGCCAGCAGCTTGGTTGGGGCCCAGGAGACCCAGTACTTC. The encoded protein is CASSLVGAQETQYF.